This TCR beta chain was obtained from a study of T-cell reconstitution after alpha-beta-depleted transplantation in children. The TCRbeta library was prepared with unique molecular identifiers. Each CDR3 protein is one row after TCRdb ran MiXCR on the PCR reads. The data hold almost 500,000 distinct CDR3 sequences, with approximately 12% observed a single time. The material was PBMCs from the stem cell graft donor, obtained from the stem cell graft. The receptor's source is a human donor who donated a stem cell graft to a child with combined immunodeficiency.

CDR3 nucleotides: TGCGCCAGCAGCCCTAGCGGACGAGCGTTCGAGCAGTACTTC. It yields the protein CASSPSGRAFEQYF. The chain recombines TRBV4-3 with TRBJ2-7, with 7 bases that match TRBD2. V was clipped by 4 bases and J by 6 bases; unmatched bases: 9. This CDR3 region has 14 residues. Germline CDR1 reads LGHNA; CDR2 reads YSLEER.